What follows are 2 T cell receptor beta chains derived from one specimen sequenced in a study of spatial heterogeneity in lung cancer (dated by TCRdb to about 2019). Library preparation used 5' RACE. Reads for this sample came from a NextSeq 500. Using fastp trimming at Q25 and MiXCR clonotype assembly, TCRdb reanalyzed the public sequencing data and kept in-frame beta chains. Each entry merges the rows of one CDR3 protein and shows their most common DNA and genes. This sample is represented by about 100,000 distinct CDR3 sequences; about 4.4% of them were singletons. Jointly, the top ten make up 21% of the sample. No cognate antigen is known for these TCRs. Study-wide conclusions, independent of this receptor: A correlation was observed between the number of expanded intratumoral alpha and beta TCRs and the tumor nonsynonymous mutation count.

The time point label for this specimen denotes: sample taken at primary tumor resection. The material sequenced was lung tumor tissue, taken at surgery. All receptors derive from a male donor with early-stage non-small cell lung cancer.

This clonotype was seen only a few times. The chain combines TRBV11-2 with TRBJ2-2; D is ambiguous. V lost 5 bases and J 8 bases, leaving 9 bases between the germline ends. The CDR3 loop spans 12 amino acids. Germline CDR1 SGHAT, CDR2 FQNNGV. The CDR3: CASSPGKGELFF. The CDR3 nucleotides are TGTGCCAGCAGCCCAGGAAAAGGGGAGCTGTTTTTT.

This chain uses TRBV20-1 with TRBJ1-6; D is unclear. The CDR3 spans 15 residues. Trimming removed 4 bases at V and 6 bases at J, with 16 bases between. Germline lookup yields CDR1 DFQATT and CDR2 SNEGSKA (reference sequence). The CDR3 protein is CSATRVQSLNSPLHF. For the CDR3, the DNA is TGCAGTGCTACGCGGGTTCAGTCGCTTAATTCACCCCTCCACTTT.